These 27 T cell receptor beta chains were sequenced from one sample in a study of a mutant IDH1 vaccine in newly diagnosed glioma. As to time point: week 11, during vaccination. Topical imiquimod accompanied each vaccine dose, which consisted of 300 ug of mutant IDH1 20-mer peptide. Here immunoSEQ multiplex PCR was the method, and the copy in TCRdb shows in-frame clones only, minus some. The sample records some 23,000 clones, just over 70% being singletons. Their recognized antigens are unknown. The material was peripheral blood mononuclear cells (PBMCs), obtained from a glioma patient whose treatment included an IDH1 peptide vaccine. These TCRs come from a man between 18 and 29 years old with glioma. Some clones in this sample may be carry-over from other donors' samples.

The chain uses TRBV2 and TRBJ1-2, with D maybe TRBD1 (5 bases). V lost 6 bases to trimming and J lost 8 bases, with 13 bases between them. The germline V gene encodes CDR1 SNHLY and CDR2 FYNNEI. The CDR3 extends over 12 amino acids. Here the CDR3 DNA reads TGTGCCAGCAGGGCGGGAAAGGGGGGCTACACCTTC. Translated: CASRAGKGGYTF.

The rearrangement joins TRBV30 to TRBJ1-1, with D perhaps TRBD1 (5 bases). The CDR3 sequence is 14 residues long. The germline V gene encodes CDR1 GTSNPN and CDR2 SVGIG (reference sequence). With 2 bases removed from V and 3 bases from J, the gap between germline ends came to 13 bases. Here the CDR3 DNA reads TGTGCCTGGAGTAGCGGGGGAAAGTACACTGAAGCTTTCTTT. Translated, it gives CAWSSGGKYTEAFF. The full variable domain, rest sourced from reference TRBV30 and TRBJ1-1, is SQTIHQWPATLVQPVGSPLSLECTVEGTSNPNLYWYRQAAGRGLQLLFYSVGIGQISSEVPQNLSASRPQDRQFILSSKKLLLSDSGFYLCAWSSGGKYTEAFFGQGTRLTVV.

In its sample, this clone was seen a few times. CDR3 region: CASSRDRYQPQHF. For the CDR3, the DNA is TGTGCCAGCAGCCGAGACAGGTATCAGCCCCAGCATTTT. This chain uses TRBV5-8 with TRBJ1-5; the D gene is possibly TRBD1 (6 bases). The CDR3 runs to 13 residues. The ends were cut back, 4 bases at V and 5 bases at J, with 10 bases in the middle. Germline V CDR1 and CDR2: SGHTS, YDEGEE.

This rearrangement joins TRBV6-5 to TRBJ1-3, with D perhaps TRBD1 (5 bases). CDR1 and CDR2 (germline): MNHEY, SVGAGI. The CDR3 covers 14 residues. Trimming took off 2 bases at V and 2 bases at J, with 7 bases between the two ends. The CDR3 nucleotides are TGTGCCAGCAGTTACGTGGGGCCTGGAAACACCATATATTTT. Translating gives CASSYVGPGNTIYF.

DNA for the CDR3: TGTGCCACCAAGCCCGGTCGGGATAACTATGGCTACACCTTC. Protein sequence: CATKPGRDNYGYTF. The chain has TRBV10-3 and TRBJ1-2; D is undetermined. The CDR3 is 14 residues long. Deletions cut 10 bases from V and 1 base from J, with 16 bases between. Germline values: CDR1 ENHRY, CDR2 SYGVKD.

The J gene is TRBJ2-1, the V gene TRBV5-1; D might be TRBD1 (6 bases). The CDR3 runs to 14 residues. The V end lost 0 bases, the J end lost 8 bases, and 12 bases lay between the germline ends. CDR1 is SGHRS, CDR2 YFSETQ, per germline. CDR3 loop: CASSLGGQNDEQFF. CDR3 DNA sequence: TGCGCCAGCAGCTTGGGGGGGCAGAATGATGAGCAGTTCTTC.

This chain connects TRBV10-3 to TRBJ2-1; the match to TRBD2 covers 14 bases. V lost 4 bases and J lost 3; bases outside the gene matches: 5. Germline values: CDR1 ENHRY, CDR2 SYGVKD. This CDR3 spans 17 amino acids. The CDR3 DNA reads TGTGCCATCAGTGGCGGGACTAGCGGGAGAAACTACAATGAGCAGTTCTTC. Its protein is CAISGGTSGRNYNEQFF.

The chain carries TRBV6-1 and TRBJ2-4, with a possible D match to TRBD2 (6 bases). V was cut by 3 bases and J by 3 bases, with 9 bases left in between. The germline V gene has CDR1 MNHNS and CDR2 SASEGT. This CDR3 is 14 amino acids long. CDR3 sequence (DNA): TGTGCCAGCAGTGACCTGCGGGGCAAAAACATTCAGTACTTC. This sequence encodes CASSDLRGKNIQYF.

The sample holds a few counts of this clone. The chain combines TRBV13 with TRBJ1-2, with D possibly matching TRBD1 (5 bases). This CDR3 is 14 amino acids long. CDR1 PRHDT and CDR2 FYEKMQ come from the germline V gene (reference sequence). Between the trimmed V and J ends, which lost 0 bases and 8 bases, there was a span of 13 bases. The CDR3 loop reads CASSLGQGLGGYTF. CDR3 nucleotides: TGTGCCAGCAGCTTAGGCCAGGGTTTGGGAGGCTACACCTTC.

This clone was seen a handful of times. In the same sample, other DNA sequences code for this CDR3. This chain joins TRBV5-6 and TRBJ1-5; D unresolved. V shed 0 bases and J shed 6 bases, with 4 bases lying between them. The CDR3 has 12 amino acids. Germline CDR1 and CDR2: SGHDT and YYEEEE. CDR3 DNA: TGTGCCAGCAGCTTGGCAAGTCAGCCCCAGCATTTT. This encodes CASSLASQPQHF.

The chain couples TRBV30 to TRBJ1-3; D not certain. The CDR3 is 11 residues long. In germline, CDR1 is GTSNPN, CDR2 SVGIG (reference sequence). Trimming removed 4 bases at V and 4 bases at J, with 5 bases between. CDR3 coding DNA: TGTGCCTGGAACCAGGGAAACACCATATATTTT. The encoded protein is CAWNQGNTIYF. The variable domain in full, completed from reference TRBV30 and TRBJ1-3, reads SQTIHQWPATLVQPVGSPLSLECTVEGTSNPNLYWYRQAAGRGLQLLFYSVGIGQISSEVPQNLSASRPQDRQFILSSKKLLLSDSGFYLCAWNQGNTIYFGEGSWLTVV.

The genes are TRBV5-4 and TRBJ2-5, with D possibly matching TRBD1 (6 bases). Germline-derived CDR1 and CDR2 are SGHNT and YYREEE (reference sequence). The V end lost 4 bases, the J end lost 4 bases, and 14 bases lay between the germline ends. The CDR3 runs 14 residues. CDR3 nucleotides: TGTGCCAGCAGCCCCAGACAGGTTACAGAGACCCAGTACTTC. Translated, it gives CASSPRQVTETQYF.

The V call is TRBV5-1, the J call TRBJ1-2; possibly TRBD1 for D (5 bases). Trimming took off 0 bases at V and 7 bases at J, with 13 bases between the two ends. The CDR3 totals 14 residues. The germline V gene encodes CDR1 SGHRS and CDR2 YFSETQ. The CDR3 sequence is CASSLGQGRAGYTF. CDR3 coding DNA: TGCGCCAGCAGCTTGGGTCAGGGCCGGGCTGGCTACACCTTC. The entire variable domain, with the rest obtained from reference TRBV5-1 and TRBJ1-2, is as follows: KAGVTQTPRYLIKTRGQQVTLSCSPISGHRSVSWYQQTPGQGLQFLFEYFSETQRNKGNFPGRFSGRQFSNSRSEMNVSTLELGDSALYLCASSLGQGRAGYTFGSGTRLTVV.

V gene TRBV27 combines with J gene TRBJ1-5; TRBD1 might be the D (6 bases). This CDR3 is 15 amino acids long. Germline CDR1 is MNHEY and CDR2 is SMNVEV (reference sequence). V shed 6 bases and J shed 2 bases, with 14 bases lying between them. The CDR3 region has the DNA TGTGCCAGCAGCCCTGGGACATTTGGCAATCAGCCCCAGCATTTT. Its protein is CASSPGTFGNQPQHF.

In this sample, this clone turned up once. The chain combines TRBV18 with TRBJ2-7, with TRBD2 matching over 11 bases. The germline gives CDR1 KGHSH, CDR2 LQKENI. V gave up 4 bases and J gave up 1 base; unmatched junction bases: 6. This CDR3 spans 16 amino acids. CDR3 nucleotides: TGTGCCAGCTCACAACTTAGCGGGAGGGGATCCTACGAGCAGTACTTC. Translation: CASSQLSGRGSYEQYF.

V usage is TRBV4-1 and J usage is TRBJ1-5; 9 bases are shared with TRBD1. The CDR3 has 21 amino acids. Looked up from germline, CDR1 is MGHRA and CDR2 is YSYEKL. V trimming: 0 bases; J trimming: 7 bases; junction bases outside the gene matches: 22. CDR3 amino acids: CASSQETRDRVWSSYGQPQHF. The DNA of the CDR3 is TGCGCCAGCAGCCAAGAAACCCGGGACAGGGTTTGGTCCTCGTATGGACAGCCCCAGCATTTT.

V is TRBV29-1 and J is TRBJ2-5; tentatively, D is TRBD1 or TRBD2 (5 bases each). Deletions cut 5 bases from V and 4 bases from J, with 14 bases between. Germline V gives CDR1 SQVTM, CDR2 ANQGSEA. CDR3 length equals 13 residues. Here the CDR3 DNA reads TGCAGCGTTTCGGGGCACCGAGGAGAGACCCAGTACTTC. Protein product: CSVSGHRGETQYF.

This clone turned up a few times. The chain combines TRBV2 with TRBJ2-7; 10 nucleotides line up with TRBD2. The trim removed 6 bases at V and 3 bases at J, leaving 8 bases unmatched. Per the germline V gene, CDR1 is SNHLY and CDR2 is FYNNEI. This CDR3 is built from 15 residues. CDR3 sequence: CASSGSGRADYEQYF. CDR3 nucleotides: TGTGCCAGCAGCGGGAGCGGGAGGGCCGACTACGAGCAGTACTTC.

The V gene is TRBV30, the J gene TRBJ1-2, with 8 bases that match TRBD1. Germline values: CDR1 GTSNPN, CDR2 SVGIG (reference sequence). The ends lost 3 bases at V and 0 bases at J; junction bases unmatched: 6. The CDR3 has 15 residues. DNA for the CDR3: TGTGCCTGGAGCGAGACAGGGGTAGCTAACTATGGCTACACCTTC. Protein product: CAWSETGVANYGYTF.

In its sample, this clone was seen a few times. The rearrangement uses TRBV14 and TRBJ1-1, with 7 bases matching TRBD1. After removal of 5 bases from V and 6 bases from J, the junction contained 12 bases not matched to a gene. Germline CDR1 SGHDN, CDR2 FVKESK. The CDR3 consists of 15 residues. The CDR3: CASSAMTGRLAEAFF. In nucleotides, the CDR3 is TGTGCCAGCAGCGCCATGACAGGGAGGCTCGCTGAAGCTTTCTTT.

This chain uses TRBV12-5 with TRBJ2-3; the D gene is possibly TRBD2 (6 bases). The germline V gene has CDR1 LGHNT and CDR2 FRNRAP. The CDR3 totals 14 residues. Trimming removed 7 bases from V and 0 bases from J, with 11 bases in between. CDR3: CASEQRGSTDTQYF. CDR3 sequence (DNA): TGTGCTAGTGAACAACGGGGGAGCACAGATACGCAGTATTTT.

The chain recombines TRBV11-3 with TRBJ2-5; weak D call: TRBD2 (6 bases). V lost 6 bases and J lost 4, with 12 bases in between. Germline CDR1 reads SGHNT; CDR2 reads YENEEA. The CDR3 spans 13 residues. CDR3 DNA: TGTGCCAGCAGTATTGGGGGAGGAGAGACCCAGTACTTC. It is translated as CASSIGGGETQYF.

This chain uses TRBV27 with TRBJ1-5; D perhaps matches TRBD1 (5 bases). The germline V and J ends were trimmed by 3 bases and 2 bases, with 14 bases remaining between them. The CDR3 is 16 residues long. Germline CDR1 and CDR2: MNHEY and SMNVEV (reference sequence). The CDR3 region is CASSLRGERRNQPQHF. The CDR3 DNA reads as TGTGCCAGCAGTTTGAGAGGGGAACGGCGCAATCAGCCCCAGCATTTT.

V gene TRBV4-2 combines with J gene TRBJ2-7; D tentatively reads TRBD1 or TRBD2 (5 bases each). Trimming shortened V by 1 base and J by 5 bases, and 12 bases separated the two germline ends. The CDR3 has 14 residues. The germline CDR1 and CDR2 sequences are LGHNA and YNFKEQ. CDR3 protein: CASSQAGAGDEQYF. CDR3 in DNA: TGTGCCAGCAGCCAAGCCGGGGCGGGCGACGAGCAGTACTTC.

The chain recombines TRBV7-2 with TRBJ1-2; D perhaps matches TRBD1 (6 bases). Trimming removed 1 base from V and 0 bases from J, with 9 bases in between. The CDR3 is made up of 15 amino acids. The germline gives CDR1 SGHTA, CDR2 FQGNSA. The CDR3 DNA reads TGTGCCAGCAGCTTAGATGCAGGGGCTAACTATGGCTACACCTTC. Protein: CASSLDAGANYGYTF.

The chain joins TRBV10-2 to TRBJ1-5; 8 nucleotides align to TRBD1. Germline lookup yields CDR1 WSHSY and CDR2 SAAADI. Germline trimming cut 6 bases from V and 2 bases from J; bases unmatched to any gene: 6. This CDR3 is built from 15 residues. CDR3 loop: CASSGQGIGNQPQHF. In DNA, the CDR3 is TGCGCCAGCAGCGGACAGGGCATTGGCAATCAGCCCCAGCATTTT.

This chain joins TRBV7-8 and TRBJ2-7, with D unclear. CDR1 and CDR2 from the germline V gene are SGHVS and FQNEAQ. V was pared by 1 base and J by 6 bases, with 13 bases between. This CDR3 is 14 amino acids long. The CDR3 region is CASSLVSEWGEQYF. CDR3 bases: TGTGCCAGCAGCTTAGTGTCGGAGTGGGGCGAGCAGTACTTC.